This TCR beta chain was retrieved from a study of blood T cell repertoires in COVID-19. Measured with immunoSEQ multiplex PCR; TCRdb has only the in-frame clones, and not every one. The sample lists roughly 200,000 clones, about four fifths occurring once. The sequence was obtained from a woman aged 25 to 45 who had been exposed to COVID-19. The sequenced material came from PBMCs or T cells enriched from blood (not recorded which).

In DNA, the CDR3 is TGTGCCAGCAGCCAATGGAGGGGAACCGGGGAGCTGTTTTTT. Residues: CASSQWRGTGELFF. The rearrangement joins TRBV14 to TRBJ2-2; D perhaps matches TRBD2 (6 bases). Looked up from germline, CDR1 is SGHDN and CDR2 is FVKESK. V gave up 2 bases and J gave up 5 bases, with 9 bases separating them. CDR3 length: 14 amino acids.